This T cell receptor beta chain is drawn from a study of early T cells in non-severe SARS-CoV-2 infection. At the level of the study: With bulk RNA from unsorted whole blood as input, sequencing yielded unpaired chains.

Unique molecular identifiers were added to individual cDNA molecules. TCRdb reprocessed the 5' RACE reads with MiXCR, giving one entry per CDR3 protein. Found here are roughly 86,000 distinct CDR3 sequences, 14% to 15% of them singletons; the top ten hold just under 0.6%. Whole-study results and caveats: Reliance on VDJdb matching favored anti-spike CD8 responses; private and CD4 specificities were missed.

As for this clonotype: Its antigen is not known.

Looked up from germline, CDR1 is SGHTA and CDR2 is FQGTGA. This CDR3 has 13 amino acids. The germline V and J ends were trimmed by 5 bases and 1 base, with 8 bases remaining between them. V is TRBV7-3 and J is TRBJ1-1; D is unresolved. The sequence came from an adult who was a healthcare worker with PCR-confirmed SARS-CoV-2 infection or an uninfected control (not recorded which). The sequenced sample consisted of whole blood. The CDR3, as DNA: TGTGCCAGCAGCGGGTACGCGAACACTGAAGCTTTCTTT. It codes for CASSGYANTEAFF.